This T cell receptor beta chain is from a study of shared clonotypes between healthy human individuals. Study information: Donors consisted of two women and three men between 18 and 49. The study, taken as a whole, reports: Incompleteness in sorted-subset sequencing, despite large depth, was shown by rarefaction. Represented diversity (both genetic and exposure-history) was limited by the small number of donors.

Donors comprised only Caucasian adults living in Nashville, Tennessee. Sequenced by immunoSEQ multiplex PCR; TCRdb stores in-frame clones only, minus some. This sample has about 1.1 million clones, with roughly 74% found just once. Germline V lookup: CDR1 SGHTA, CDR2 FQGTGA. Trimming shortened V by 2 bases and J by 2 bases, and 6 bases separated the two germline ends. This CDR3 has 13 residues. This clone was detected a few times. Its cognate antigen is unknown. The sequence was obtained from a man aged 18-30 years in good health. Some clones in this sample may be carry-over from other donors' samples. The chain carries TRBV7-3 and TRBJ2-5; D possibly corresponds to TRBD1 (5 bases). The sample comprised memory CD4+ T cells from PBMCs. Regarding subset: CD45RA-negative fraction. CDR3 nucleotides: TGTGCCAGCAGCTTAGGGGCGCAAGAGACCCAGTACTTC. This translates into CASSLGAQETQYF.